This T cell receptor (beta chain) was documented in a study of T cells after yellow fever vaccination. Study outcomes and limitations: Detected again after the booster were most primary-vaccination clones, at 95% to 98% CD4 and approximately 87% CD8.

This clonotype turned up a few times. Its cognate antigen is unknown. Germline values: CDR1 MGHRA, CDR2 YSYEKL. V shed 6 bases and J 4 bases; nucleotides not matched to a gene: 11. This CDR3 is 16 amino acids long. TCRdb reprocessed the 5' RACE reads via MiXCR and lists one record per CDR3 protein. The data hold 250,000 to 350,000 distinct CDR3 sequences, with 8.7% observed a single time. The material sequenced was CD4+ T cells sorted from PBMCs, taken 5 days after the yellow fever booster vaccination. This sequence joins TRBV4-1 and TRBJ2-2; 7 bases are a match to TRBD2. This sequence originates from a man aged 18 to 29 who received the YFV17D yellow fever vaccine. The CDR3 DNA sequence: TGCGCCAGCAGGCAACTAGCGCTGGCTAGCACCGGGGAGCTGTTTTTT. It codes for CASRQLALASTGELFF.